The clone carrying this T cell receptor (beta chain) occurred a few times. Its antigen remains unidentified. Trimming pared 7 bases from V and 5 bases from J, leaving 12 bases between. The CDR3 sequence is 12 residues long. The V gene's germline CDR1 is SQVTM and CDR2 ANQGSEA. The data were obtained in a study of post-analysis software for immune sequencing data. Whole-study results and caveats: Among multiple sclerosis patients, normalized Chao1 diversity was significantly below that of controls. When the samples were clustered directly with F measure, those that had been prepared in the same batch showed strong co-clustering. Elevated frequency relative to controls characterized four or five TRBV segments in patients, TRBV5-6, TRBV5-1 and TRBV20-1 among them.

Researchers reported that TCR beta cDNA libraries carried unique molecular identifiers. TCRdb re-analysed the PCR reads in MiXCR, keeping a single row per CDR3 protein. Of some 890,000 distinct CDR3 sequences listed, about 50% are singletons. The specimen was blood. The chain has TRBV29-1 and TRBJ2-1; D is possibly TRBD2 (5 bases). The source of this sequence is a girl aged 10 to 17 with multiple sclerosis. The CDR3 DNA reads as TGCAGCGCCATCCCCGGGGACAATGAGCAGTTCTTC. It specifies CSAIPGDNEQFF.